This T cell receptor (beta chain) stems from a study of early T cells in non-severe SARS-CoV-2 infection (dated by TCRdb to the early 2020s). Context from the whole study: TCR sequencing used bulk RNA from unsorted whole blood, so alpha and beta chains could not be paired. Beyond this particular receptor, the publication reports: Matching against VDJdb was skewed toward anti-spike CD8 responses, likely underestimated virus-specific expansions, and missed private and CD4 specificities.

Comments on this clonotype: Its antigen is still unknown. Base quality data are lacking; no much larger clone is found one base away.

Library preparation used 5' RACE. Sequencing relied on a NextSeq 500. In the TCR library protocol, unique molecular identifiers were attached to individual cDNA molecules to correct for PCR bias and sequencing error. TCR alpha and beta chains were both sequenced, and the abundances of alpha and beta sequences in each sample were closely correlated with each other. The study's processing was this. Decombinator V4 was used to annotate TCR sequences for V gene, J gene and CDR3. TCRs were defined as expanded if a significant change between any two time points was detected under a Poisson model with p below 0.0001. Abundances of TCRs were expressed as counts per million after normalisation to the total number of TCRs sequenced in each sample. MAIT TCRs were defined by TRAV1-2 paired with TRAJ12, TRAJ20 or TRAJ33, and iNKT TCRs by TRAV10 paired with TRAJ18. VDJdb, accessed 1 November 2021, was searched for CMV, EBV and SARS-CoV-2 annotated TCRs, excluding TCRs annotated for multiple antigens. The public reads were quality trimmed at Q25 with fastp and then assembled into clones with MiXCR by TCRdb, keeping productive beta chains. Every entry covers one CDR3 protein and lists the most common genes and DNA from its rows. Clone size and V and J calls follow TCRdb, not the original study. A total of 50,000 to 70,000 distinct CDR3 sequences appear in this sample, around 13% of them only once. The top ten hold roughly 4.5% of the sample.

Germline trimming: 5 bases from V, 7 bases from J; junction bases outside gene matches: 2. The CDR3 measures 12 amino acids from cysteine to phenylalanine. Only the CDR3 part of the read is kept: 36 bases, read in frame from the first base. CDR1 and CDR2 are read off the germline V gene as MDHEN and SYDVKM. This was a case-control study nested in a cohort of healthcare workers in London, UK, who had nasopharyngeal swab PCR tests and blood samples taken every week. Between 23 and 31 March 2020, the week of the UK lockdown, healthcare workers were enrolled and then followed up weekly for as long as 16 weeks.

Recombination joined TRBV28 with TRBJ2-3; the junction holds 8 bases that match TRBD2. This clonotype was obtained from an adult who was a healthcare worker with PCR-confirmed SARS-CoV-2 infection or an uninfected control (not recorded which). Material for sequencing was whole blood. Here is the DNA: TGTGCCAGCAGTCCTAGCGGGTATACGCAGTATTTT. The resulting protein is CASSPSGYTQYF.